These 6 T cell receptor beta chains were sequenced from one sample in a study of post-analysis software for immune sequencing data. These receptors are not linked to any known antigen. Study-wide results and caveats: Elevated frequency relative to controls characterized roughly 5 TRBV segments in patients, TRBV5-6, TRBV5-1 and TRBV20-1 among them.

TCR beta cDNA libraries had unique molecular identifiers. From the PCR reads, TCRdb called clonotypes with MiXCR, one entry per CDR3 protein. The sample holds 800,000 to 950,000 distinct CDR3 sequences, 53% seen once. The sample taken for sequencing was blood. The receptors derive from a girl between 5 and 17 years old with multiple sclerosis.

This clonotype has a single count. In DNA form, the CDR3 reads TGTGCCAGCAGCCCCCCCGAAATCGCCAACGAGCAGTACTTC. The encoded protein is CASSPPEIANEQYF. This chain joins TRBV6-6 and TRBJ2-5; D call uncertain. The DNA end favors TRBJ2-7, so the J call may be wrong. Germline V gives CDR1 MNHNY, CDR2 SVGAGI (reference sequence). The CDR3 sequence is 14 residues long.

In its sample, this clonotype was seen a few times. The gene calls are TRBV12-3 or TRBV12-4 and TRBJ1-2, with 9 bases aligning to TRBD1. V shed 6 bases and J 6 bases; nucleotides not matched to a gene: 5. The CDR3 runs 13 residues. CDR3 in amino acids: CASSQTGGNGYTF. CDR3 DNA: TGTGCCAGCAGCCAGACAGGGGGAAATGGCTACACCTTC.

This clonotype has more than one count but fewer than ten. CDR3 sequence: CSVFNIAPNVLTF. In nucleotides, the CDR3 is TGCAGCGTTTTTAACATCGCTCCCAACGTCCTGACTTTC. V and J are TRBV29-1 and TRBJ2-6; D uncertain. CDR1 is SQVTM and CDR2 is ANQGSEA in the germline V gene. The CDR3 has 13 amino acids. V lost 5 bases to trimming and J lost 8 bases, with 13 bases between them.

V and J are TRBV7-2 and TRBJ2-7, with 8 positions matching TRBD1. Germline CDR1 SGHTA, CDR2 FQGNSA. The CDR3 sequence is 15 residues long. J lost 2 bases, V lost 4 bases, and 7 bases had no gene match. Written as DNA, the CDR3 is TGTGCCAGCAGCTCCACGGGACAGGTGACCTACGAGCAGTACTTC. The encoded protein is CASSSTGQVTYEQYF. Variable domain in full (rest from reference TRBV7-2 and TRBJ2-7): GAGVSQSPSNKVTEKGKDVELRCDPISGHTALYWYRQSLGQGLEFLIYFQGNSAPDKSGLPSDRFSAERTGGSVSTLTIQRTQQEDSAVYLCASSSTGQVTYEQYFGPGTRLTVT.

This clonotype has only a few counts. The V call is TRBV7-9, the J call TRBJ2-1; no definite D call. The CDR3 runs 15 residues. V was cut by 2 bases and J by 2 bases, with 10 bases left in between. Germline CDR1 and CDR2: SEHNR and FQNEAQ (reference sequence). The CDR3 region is CASSLWQPAYNEQFF. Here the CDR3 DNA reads TGTGCCAGCAGCTTATGGCAGCCTGCCTACAATGAGCAGTTCTTC.

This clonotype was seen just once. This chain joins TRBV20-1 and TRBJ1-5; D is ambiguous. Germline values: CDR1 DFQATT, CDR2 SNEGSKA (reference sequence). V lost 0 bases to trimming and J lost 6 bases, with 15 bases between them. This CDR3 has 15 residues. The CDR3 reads CSARDKDQTPQPQHF. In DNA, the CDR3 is TGCAGTGCTAGAGATAAGGACCAGACTCCTCAGCCCCAGCATTTT.